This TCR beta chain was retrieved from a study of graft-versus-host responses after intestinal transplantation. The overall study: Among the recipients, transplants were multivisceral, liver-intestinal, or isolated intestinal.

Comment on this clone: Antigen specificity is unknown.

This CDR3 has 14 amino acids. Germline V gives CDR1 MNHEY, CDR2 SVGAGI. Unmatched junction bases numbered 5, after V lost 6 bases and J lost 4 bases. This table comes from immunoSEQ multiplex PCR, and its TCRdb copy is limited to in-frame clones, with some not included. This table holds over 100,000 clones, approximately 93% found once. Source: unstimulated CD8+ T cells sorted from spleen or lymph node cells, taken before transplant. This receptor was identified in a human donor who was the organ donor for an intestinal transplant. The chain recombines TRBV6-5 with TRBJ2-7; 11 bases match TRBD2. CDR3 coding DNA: TGTGCCAGCAGCCCTTGGACTAGCGGGTACGAGCAGTACTTC. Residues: CASSPWTSGYEQYF.